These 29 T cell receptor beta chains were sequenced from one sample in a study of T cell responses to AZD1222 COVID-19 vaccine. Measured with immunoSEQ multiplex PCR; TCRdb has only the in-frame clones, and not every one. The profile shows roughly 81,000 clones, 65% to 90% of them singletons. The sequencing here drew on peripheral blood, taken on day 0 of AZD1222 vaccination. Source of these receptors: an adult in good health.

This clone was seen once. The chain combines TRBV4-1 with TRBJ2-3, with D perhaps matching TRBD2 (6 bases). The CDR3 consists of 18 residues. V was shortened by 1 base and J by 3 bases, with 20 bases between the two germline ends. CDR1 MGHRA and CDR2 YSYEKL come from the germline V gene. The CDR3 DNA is TGCGCCAGCAGCCAAGTGGCTAGTGCGGGATTTTCGACAGATACGCAGTATTTT. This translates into CASSQVASAGFSTDTQYF.

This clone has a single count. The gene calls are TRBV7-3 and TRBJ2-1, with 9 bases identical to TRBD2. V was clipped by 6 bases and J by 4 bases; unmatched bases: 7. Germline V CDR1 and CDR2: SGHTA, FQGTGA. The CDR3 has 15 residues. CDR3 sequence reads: CASSPGLAKYNEQFF. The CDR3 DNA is TGTGCCAGCAGTCCTGGACTAGCGAAGTACAATGAGCAGTTCTTC. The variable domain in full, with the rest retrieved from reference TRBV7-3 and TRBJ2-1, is GAGVSQTPSNKVTEKGKYVELRCDPISGHTALYWYRQSLGQGPEFLIYFQGTGAADDSGLPNDRFFAVRPEGSVSTLKIQRTERGDSAVYLCASSPGLAKYNEQFFGPGTRLTVL.

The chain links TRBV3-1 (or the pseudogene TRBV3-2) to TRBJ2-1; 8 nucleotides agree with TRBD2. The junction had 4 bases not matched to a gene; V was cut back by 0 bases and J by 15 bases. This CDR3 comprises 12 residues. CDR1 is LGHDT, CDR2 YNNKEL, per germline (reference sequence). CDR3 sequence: CASSQDSGSPFF. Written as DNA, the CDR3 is TGTGCCAGCAGCCAAGACAGCGGGAGCCCGTTCTTC.

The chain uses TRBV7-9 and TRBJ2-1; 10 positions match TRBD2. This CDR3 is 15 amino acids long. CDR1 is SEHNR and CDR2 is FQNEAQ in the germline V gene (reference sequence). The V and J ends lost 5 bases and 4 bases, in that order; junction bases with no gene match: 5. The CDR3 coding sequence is TGTGCCAGCAGCCCCGGACTAGCGGTTTACAATGAGCAGTTCTTC. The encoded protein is CASSPGLAVYNEQFF.

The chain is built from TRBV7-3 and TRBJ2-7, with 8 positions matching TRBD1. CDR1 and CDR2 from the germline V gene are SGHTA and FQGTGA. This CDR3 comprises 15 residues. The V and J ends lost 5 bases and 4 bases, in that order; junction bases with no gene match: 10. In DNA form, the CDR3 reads TGTGCCAGCAGCCCTGGACAGGGTGCGGGGTACGAGCAGTACTTC. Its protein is CASSPGQGAGYEQYF. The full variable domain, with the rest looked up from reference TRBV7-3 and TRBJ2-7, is GAGVSQTPSNKVTEKGKYVELRCDPISGHTALYWYRQSLGQGPEFLIYFQGTGAADDSGLPNDRFFAVRPEGSVSTLKIQRTERGDSAVYLCASSPGQGAGYEQYFGPGTRLTVT.

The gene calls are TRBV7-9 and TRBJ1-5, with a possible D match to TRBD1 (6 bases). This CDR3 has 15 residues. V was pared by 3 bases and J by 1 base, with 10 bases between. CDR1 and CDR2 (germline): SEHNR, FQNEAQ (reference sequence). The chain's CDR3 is CASSLGAGSNQPQHF. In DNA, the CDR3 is TGTGCCAGCAGCTTGGGGGCTGGGAGCAATCAGCCCCAGCATTTT. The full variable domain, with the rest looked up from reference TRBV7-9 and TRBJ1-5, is DTGVSQNPRHKITKRGQNVTFRCDPISEHNRLYWYRQTLGQGPEFLTYFQNEAQLEKSRLLSDRFSAERPKGSFSTLEIQRTEQGDSAMYLCASSLGAGSNQPQHFGDGTRLSIL.

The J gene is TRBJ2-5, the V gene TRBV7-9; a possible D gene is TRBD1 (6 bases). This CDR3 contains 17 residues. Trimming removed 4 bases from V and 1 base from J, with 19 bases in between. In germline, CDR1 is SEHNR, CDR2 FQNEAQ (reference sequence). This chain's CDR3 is CASSSFLTQGPQETQYF. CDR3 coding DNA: TGTGCCAGCAGCTCGTTCCTCACACAGGGACCCCAAGAGACCCAGTACTTC.

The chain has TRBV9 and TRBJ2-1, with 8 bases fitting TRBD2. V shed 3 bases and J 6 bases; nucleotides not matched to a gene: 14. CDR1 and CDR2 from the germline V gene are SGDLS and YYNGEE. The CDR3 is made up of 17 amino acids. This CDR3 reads CASSALISAGESNEQFF. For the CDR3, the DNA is TGTGCCAGCAGCGCACTAATATCAGCGGGAGAAAGCAATGAGCAGTTCTTC.

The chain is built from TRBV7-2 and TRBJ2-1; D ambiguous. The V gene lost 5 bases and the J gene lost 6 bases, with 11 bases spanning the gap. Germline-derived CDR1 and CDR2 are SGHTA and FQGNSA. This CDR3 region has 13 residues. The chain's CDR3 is CASSPQYGNEQFF. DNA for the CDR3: TGTGCCAGCAGCCCTCAGTACGGCAATGAGCAGTTCTTC.

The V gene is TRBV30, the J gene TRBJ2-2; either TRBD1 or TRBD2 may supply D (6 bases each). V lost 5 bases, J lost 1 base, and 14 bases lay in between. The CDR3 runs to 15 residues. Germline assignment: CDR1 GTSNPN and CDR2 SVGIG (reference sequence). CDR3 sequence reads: CAWEGGTRNTGELFF. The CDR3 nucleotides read TGTGCCTGGGAAGGGGGGACAAGGAACACCGGGGAGCTGTTTTTT.

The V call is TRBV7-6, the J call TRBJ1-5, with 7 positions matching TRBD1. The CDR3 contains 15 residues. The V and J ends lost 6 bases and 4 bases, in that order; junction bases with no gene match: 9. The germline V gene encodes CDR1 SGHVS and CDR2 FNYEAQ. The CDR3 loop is CASSPMEGANQPQHF. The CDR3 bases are TGTGCCAGCAGTCCGATGGAGGGGGCGAATCAGCCCCAGCATTTT.

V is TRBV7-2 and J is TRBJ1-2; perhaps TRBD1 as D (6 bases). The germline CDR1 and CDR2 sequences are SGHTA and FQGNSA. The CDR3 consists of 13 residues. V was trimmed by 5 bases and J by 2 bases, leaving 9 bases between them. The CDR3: CASSPDRNYGYTF. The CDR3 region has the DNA TGTGCCAGCAGCCCAGACAGGAACTATGGCTACACCTTC.

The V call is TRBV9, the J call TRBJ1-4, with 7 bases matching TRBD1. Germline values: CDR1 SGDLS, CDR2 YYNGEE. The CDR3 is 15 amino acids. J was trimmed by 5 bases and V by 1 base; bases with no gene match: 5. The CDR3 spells CASSVRQGPNEKLFF. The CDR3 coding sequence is TGTGCCAGCAGCGTAAGACAGGGCCCCAATGAAAAACTGTTTTTT.

In nucleotides, the CDR3 is TGTGCCAGCAGCTTGGTAGGGCAGAGCTCTGGAAACACCATATATTTT. Translating it yields CASSLVGQSSGNTIYF. V is TRBV7-6 and J is TRBJ1-3; D is uncertain. V was trimmed by 3 bases and J by 0 bases, leaving 12 bases between them. This CDR3 has 16 residues. Germline V lookup: CDR1 SGHVS, CDR2 FNYEAQ.

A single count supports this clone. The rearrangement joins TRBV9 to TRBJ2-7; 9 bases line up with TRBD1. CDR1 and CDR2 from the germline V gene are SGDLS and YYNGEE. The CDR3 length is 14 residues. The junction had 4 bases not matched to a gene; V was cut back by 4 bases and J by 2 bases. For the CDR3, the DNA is TGTGCCAGCAGCCTCGGGACAGGGACCTACGAGCAGTACTTC. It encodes CASSLGTGTYEQYF.

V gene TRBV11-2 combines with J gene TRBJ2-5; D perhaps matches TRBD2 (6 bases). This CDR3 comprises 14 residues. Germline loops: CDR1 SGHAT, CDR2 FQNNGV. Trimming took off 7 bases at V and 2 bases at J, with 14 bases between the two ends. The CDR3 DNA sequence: TGTGCCAGCAACTTCCTGGGGGGTCAAGAGACCCAGTACTTC. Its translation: CASNFLGGQETQYF.

The CDR3, as DNA: TGTGCCAGCAGTTCCCCTCGACTAGCGGGATCCTCTGGGGCCAACGTCCTGACTTTC. Translation gives CASSSPRLAGSSGANVLTF. This chain uses TRBV28 with TRBJ2-6, with TRBD2 matching over 11 bases. Germline-derived CDR1 and CDR2 are MDHEN and SYDVKM. Trimming cost V 4 bases and J 0 bases; bases outside gene matches: 8. This CDR3 has 19 amino acids. The whole variable domain, filled in from reference TRBV28 and TRBJ2-6, reads DVKVTQSSRYLVKRTGEKVFLECVQDMDHENMFWYRQDPGLGLRLIYFSYDVKMKEKGDIPEGYSVSREKKERFSLILESASTNQTSMYLCASSSPRLAGSSGANVLTFGAGSRLTVL.

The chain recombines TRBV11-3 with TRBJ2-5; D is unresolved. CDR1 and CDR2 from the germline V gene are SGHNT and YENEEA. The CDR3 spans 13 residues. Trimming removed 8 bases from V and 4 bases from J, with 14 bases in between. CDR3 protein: CASCFRGAETQYF. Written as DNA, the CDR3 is TGTGCCAGCTGTTTCCGTGGCGCAGAGACCCAGTACTTC.

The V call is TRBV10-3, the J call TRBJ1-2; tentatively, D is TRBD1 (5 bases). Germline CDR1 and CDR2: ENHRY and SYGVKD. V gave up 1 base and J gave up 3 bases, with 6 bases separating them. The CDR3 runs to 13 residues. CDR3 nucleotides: TGTGCCATCAGTGAGTTGACAGACTATGGCTACACCTTC. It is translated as CAISELTDYGYTF.

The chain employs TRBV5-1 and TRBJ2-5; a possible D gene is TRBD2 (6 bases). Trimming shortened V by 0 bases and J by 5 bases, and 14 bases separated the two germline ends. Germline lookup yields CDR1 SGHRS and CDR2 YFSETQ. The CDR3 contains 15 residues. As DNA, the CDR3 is TGCGCCAGCAGCTTGGACGGGGTCGGAGGGGAGACCCAGTACTTC. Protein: CASSLDGVGGETQYF.

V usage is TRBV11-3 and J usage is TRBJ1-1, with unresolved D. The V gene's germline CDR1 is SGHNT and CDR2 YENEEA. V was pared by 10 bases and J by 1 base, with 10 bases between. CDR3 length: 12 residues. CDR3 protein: CAIQDPNTEAFF. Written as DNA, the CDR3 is TGTGCCATCCAGGACCCGAACACTGAAGCTTTCTTT.

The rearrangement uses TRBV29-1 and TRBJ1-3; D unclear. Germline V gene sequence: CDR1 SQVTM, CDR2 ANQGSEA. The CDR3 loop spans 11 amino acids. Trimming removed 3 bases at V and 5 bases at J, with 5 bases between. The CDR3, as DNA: TGCAGCGTTGATAAGAGAAACACCATATATTTT. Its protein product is CSVDKRNTIYF.

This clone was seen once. CDR3 sequence (DNA): TGTGCCAGCAGCCCTACGGGTGGGACAGGATCTTTCGGAAAACTGTTTTTT. This gives the protein CASSPTGGTGSFGKLFF. The rearrangement joins TRBV7-6 to TRBJ1-4; 8 nucleotides line up with TRBD1. CDR3 length: 17 amino acids. The junction had 18 bases not matched to a gene; V was cut back by 5 bases and J by 10 bases. Germline CDR1 and CDR2: SGHVS and FNYEAQ.

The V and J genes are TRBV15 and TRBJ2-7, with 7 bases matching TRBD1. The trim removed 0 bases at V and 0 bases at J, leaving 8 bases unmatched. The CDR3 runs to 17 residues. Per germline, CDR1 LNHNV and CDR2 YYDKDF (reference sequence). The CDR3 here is CATSRDGSRGNSYEQYF. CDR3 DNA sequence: TGTGCCACCAGCAGAGATGGTAGCAGGGGGAACTCCTACGAGCAGTACTTC.

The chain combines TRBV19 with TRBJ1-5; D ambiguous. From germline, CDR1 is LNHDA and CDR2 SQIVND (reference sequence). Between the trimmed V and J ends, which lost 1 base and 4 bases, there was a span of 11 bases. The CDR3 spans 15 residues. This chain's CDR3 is CASSIGPMGNQPQHF. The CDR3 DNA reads TGTGCCAGTAGTATAGGGCCCATGGGAAATCAGCCCCAGCATTTT.

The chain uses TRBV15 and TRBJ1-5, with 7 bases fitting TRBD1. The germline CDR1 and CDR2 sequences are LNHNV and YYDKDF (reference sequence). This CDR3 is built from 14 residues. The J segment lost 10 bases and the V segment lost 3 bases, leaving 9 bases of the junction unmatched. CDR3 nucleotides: TGTGCCACCAGCAGTGGGACAGCTCCTAAACCCCAGCATTTT. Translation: CATSSGTAPKPQHF. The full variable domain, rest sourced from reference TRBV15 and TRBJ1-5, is DAMVIQNPRYQVTQFGKPVTLSCSQTLNHNVMYWYQQKSSQAPKLLFHYYDKDFNNEADTPDNFQSRRPNTSFCFLDIRSPGLGDTAMYLCATSSGTAPKPQHFGDGTRLSIL.

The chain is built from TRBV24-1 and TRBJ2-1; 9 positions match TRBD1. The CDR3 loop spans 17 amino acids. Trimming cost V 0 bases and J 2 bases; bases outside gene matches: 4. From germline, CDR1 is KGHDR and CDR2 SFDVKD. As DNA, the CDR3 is TGTGCCACCAGTGATTTGGGGACAGGGCCTACCTACAATGAGCAGTTCTTC. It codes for CATSDLGTGPTYNEQFF.

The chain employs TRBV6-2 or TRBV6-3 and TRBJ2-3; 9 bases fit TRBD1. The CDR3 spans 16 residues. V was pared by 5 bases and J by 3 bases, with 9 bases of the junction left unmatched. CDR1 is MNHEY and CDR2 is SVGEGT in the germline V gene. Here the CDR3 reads CASSATDRGRTDTQYF. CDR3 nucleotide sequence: TGTGCCAGCAGTGCGACGGACAGGGGTCGGACAGATACGCAGTATTTT.

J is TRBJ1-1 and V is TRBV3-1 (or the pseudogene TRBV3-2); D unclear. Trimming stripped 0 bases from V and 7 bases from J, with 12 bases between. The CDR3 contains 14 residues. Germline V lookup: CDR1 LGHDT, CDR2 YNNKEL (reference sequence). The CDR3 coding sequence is TGTGCCAGCAGCCAAGAGGGCCTTTGGGGTGAAGCTTTCTTT. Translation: CASSQEGLWGEAFF.